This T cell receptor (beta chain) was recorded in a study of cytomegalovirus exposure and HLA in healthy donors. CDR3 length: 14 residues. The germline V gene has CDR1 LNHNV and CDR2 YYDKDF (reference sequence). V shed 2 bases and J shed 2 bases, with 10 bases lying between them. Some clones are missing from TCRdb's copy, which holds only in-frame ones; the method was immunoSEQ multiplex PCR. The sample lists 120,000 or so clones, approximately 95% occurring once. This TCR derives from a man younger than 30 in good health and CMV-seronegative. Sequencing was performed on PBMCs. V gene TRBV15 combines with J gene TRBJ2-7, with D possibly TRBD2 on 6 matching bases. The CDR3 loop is CATSRFSGAYEQYF. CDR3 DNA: TGTGCCACCAGCAGATTTAGCGGCGCCTACGAGCAGTACTTC.